These 10 T cell receptor beta chains came from one sample sequenced in a study of T cells in women clearing cervical HPV infection. TCRdb's table, derived via immunoSEQ multiplex PCR, lists solely in-frame clones and lacks some. The sample has about 35,000 clones. What was sequenced was blood buffy coat. These receptors were collected from a woman aged 18-70 years with a cervical HPV16 infection that either progressed to CIN3+ or cleared (not recorded which).

Points on this clone: The read terminates 3 residues ahead of where the CDR3 ends, so the germline J gene completes it. V gene TRBV19 combines with J gene TRBJ1-6, with D possibly TRBD1 on 5 matching bases. The CDR3 contains 14 residues. CDR1 and CDR2 from the germline V gene are LNHDA and SQIVND (reference sequence). The ends were cut back, 3 bases at V and 9 bases at J, with 12 bases in the middle. The DNA read from the CDR3 is TGTGCCAGTAGTATTGGGGCAGAGAGTTCACCC. This sequence encodes CASSIGAESSP. The full CDR3 sequence reads CASSIGAESSPLHF.

Concerning this clone itself: The read stops 3 residues short of the end of the CDR3; the missing end is completed from the germline J gene. This sequence joins TRBV30 and TRBJ2-2, with TRBD1 as a possible D gene (5 bases). This CDR3 comprises 13 residues. Germline V lookup: CDR1 GTSNPN, CDR2 SVGIG (reference sequence). CDR3 loop: CAWSFRVNEKLFF. Partial CDR3 DNA: TGTGCCTGGAGCTTCAGGGTGAATGAAAAG.

A remark on this clone: The DNA ends 3 residues before the CDR3 does, and the rest of the CDR3 is filled in from the germline J gene. The chain recombines TRBV29-1 with TRBJ2-7; D call uncertain. V was shortened by 4 bases and J by 0 bases, with 7 bases between the two germline ends. Germline V gene sequence: CDR1 SQVTM, CDR2 ANQGSEA. The CDR3 has 12 residues. The DNA read from the CDR3 is TGCAGCGTTGCAGGATTCTCCTACGAG. As protein: CSVAGFSYE. The entire CDR3 reads CSVAGFSYEQYF.

This CDR3 is CASSGDRGNQPQHF. Incomplete CDR3 DNA: TGTGCCAGCAGTGGAGACAGGGGCAATCAGCCC. The V gene is TRBV2, the J gene TRBJ1-5; 7 nucleotides match TRBD1. The missing CDR3 end, 3 residues past where the read stops, is filled in from the germline J gene. V gave up 4 bases and J gave up 2 bases; unmatched junction bases: 2. Germline CDR1 reads SNHLY; CDR2 reads FYNNEI. The CDR3 length is 14 residues.

Details on this clone: The observed sequence ends 3 residues before the CDR3 terminus, with the missing tail filled in from the germline J gene. V gene TRBV7-2 combines with J gene TRBJ2-3, with 8 nucleotides matching TRBD1. The germline V gene has CDR1 SGHTA and CDR2 FQGNSA. The length of the CDR3 is 15 residues. The CDR3 bases that were read are TGTGCCAGCAGCCTGGGACAGGCTTTGGGGGAGACG. The encoded protein is CASSLGQALGET. The CDR3 reads in full as CASSLGQALGETQYF.

With respect to this clone: The CDR3 end falls 3 residues outside the read, so it is completed with the germline J gene. The same CDR3 arises from other DNA sequences in this sample as well. V usage is TRBV18 and J usage is TRBJ2-5; 8 nucleotides agree with TRBD1. V shed 6 bases, J shed 5 bases, and the junction held 14 bases outside the gene matches. Germline V gene data show CDR1 as KGHSH and CDR2 as LQKENI. CDR3 length: 16 amino acids. The CDR3: CASSPSQRTGSETQYF. The sequenced CDR3 bases are TGTGCCAGCTCCCCCTCACAACGGACAGGGTCGGAGACC.

Comment on this clone: The read terminates 3 residues before the CDR3 end, so the remaining end is supplied by the germline J gene. The J gene is TRBJ1-1, the V gene TRBV2; D is undetermined. Trimming removed 5 bases from V and 4 bases from J, with 20 bases in between. This CDR3 is 16 amino acids long. Germline CDR1 is SNHLY and CDR2 is FYNNEI. The CDR3 sequence: CASSRDDGRPGTEAFF. The CDR3 bases that were read are TGTGCCAGCAGTAGAGATGACGGCCGCCCAGGCACTGAA.

Comments on this clone: Read coverage stops 3 residues before the CDR3 terminus; the germline J gene supplies the remainder. The rearrangement uses TRBV29-1 and TRBJ2-2; 9 bases line up with TRBD1. Germline V gene lookup returns CDR1 SQVTM and CDR2 ANQGSEA. The CDR3 runs 14 residues. CDR3 bases read: TGCAGCGTTGACCCGACAGGGGGTCATGAAAAG. Translating gives CSVDPTGGHEK. The CDR3 as a whole reads CSVDPTGGHEKLFF.

The chain's CDR3 is CASRTGGRGEQYF. The DNA read from the CDR3 is TGTGCCAGCAGGACAGGGGGCCGAGGCGAG. The rearrangement joins TRBV28 to TRBJ2-7, with 10 bases identical to TRBD1. Sequencing ends 3 residues short of the CDR3 end; the germline J gene provides the rest. Germline CDR1 MDHEN, CDR2 SYDVKM. The CDR3 runs to 13 residues. V was clipped by 6 bases and J by 6 bases; unmatched bases: 5.

Concerning this clone: The read comes to an end 3 residues before the CDR3 does, leaving the germline J gene to fill in the end. The V gene is TRBV5-1, the J gene TRBJ2-3; perhaps TRBD1 as D (5 bases). Germline V gene data show CDR1 as SGHRS and CDR2 as YFSETQ. The length of the CDR3 is 15 residues. The CDR3 is CASSLAQGGFETQYF. CDR3 DNA, as far as it was read: TGCGCCAGCAGCTTGGCTCAGGGTGGCTTTGAGACG.